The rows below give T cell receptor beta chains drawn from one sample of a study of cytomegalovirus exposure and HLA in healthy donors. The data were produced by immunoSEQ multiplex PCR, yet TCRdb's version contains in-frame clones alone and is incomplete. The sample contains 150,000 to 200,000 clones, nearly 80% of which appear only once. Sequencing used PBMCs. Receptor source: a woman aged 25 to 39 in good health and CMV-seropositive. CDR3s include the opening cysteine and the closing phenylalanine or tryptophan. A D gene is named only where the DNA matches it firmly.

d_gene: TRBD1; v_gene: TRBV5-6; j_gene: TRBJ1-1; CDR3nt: TGTGCCAGCAGCAAGACAGGGGGCACTGAAGCTTTCTTT; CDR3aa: CASSKTGGTEAFF
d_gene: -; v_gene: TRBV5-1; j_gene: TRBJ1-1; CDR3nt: TGCGCCAGCAGCTTCGAGGCCTCGGGGGTCCCGGTAAAGGACACTGAAGCTTTCTTT; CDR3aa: CASSFEASGVPVKDTEAFF
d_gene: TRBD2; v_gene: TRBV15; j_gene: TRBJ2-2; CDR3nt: TGTGCCACCGTGGCGGCGGGGGGGAACACCGGGGAGCTGTTTTTT; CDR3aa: CATVAAGGNTGELFF
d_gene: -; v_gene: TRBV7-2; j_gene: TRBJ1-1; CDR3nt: TGTGCCAGCAGCCAATCCACTGTGAACACTGAAGCTTTCTTT; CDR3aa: CASSQSTVNTEAFF
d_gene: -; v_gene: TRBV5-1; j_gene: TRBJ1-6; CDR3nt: TGCGCCAGCAGCTTGGGTGGGAGCTCCTATAACTCACCCCTCCACTTT; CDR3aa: CASSLGGSSYNSPLHF
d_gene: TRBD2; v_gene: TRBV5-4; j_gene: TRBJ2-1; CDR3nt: TGTGCCAGCAGCCCGGCTAGCGGGGGGATCTACAATGAGCAGTTCTTC; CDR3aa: CASSPASGGIYNEQFF
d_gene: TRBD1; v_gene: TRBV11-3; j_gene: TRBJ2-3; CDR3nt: TGTGCCAGCAGCTTAGCAACCGGGACAGGGAGCACAGATACGCAGTATTTT; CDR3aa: CASSLATGTGSTDTQYF
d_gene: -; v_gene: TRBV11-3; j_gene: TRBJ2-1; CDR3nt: TGTGCCAGCAGCTTTTTTGCATCAGCCTACAATGAGCAGTTCTTC; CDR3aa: CASSFFASAYNEQFF
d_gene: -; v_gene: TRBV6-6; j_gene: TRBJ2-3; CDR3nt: TGTGCCAGCAGTTATCAGGGCCGGCCCACGGATACGCAGTATTTT; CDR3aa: CASSYQGRPTDTQYF
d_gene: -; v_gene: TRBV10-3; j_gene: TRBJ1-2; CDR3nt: TGTGCCATCACCCAGGGCTCGGACTATGGCTACACCTTC; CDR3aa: CAITQGSDYGYTF